This T cell receptor (beta chain) was observed in a study of naive and memory T cell subsets. Findings and limits, study-wide: Naive repertoires, especially CD8, held a few larger clonotypes, possibly memory cells re-expressing CD45RA. TCR counts from RNA may reflect activation-linked expression changes. Between naive and memory subsets, TCR abundance power law exponents differed.

This clonotype occurred once. Its matching antigen is unknown. Four subsets defined by CD45RA and CD27 were sorted after CD3, CD4, CD8 and live/dead staining. The length of the CDR3 is 15 residues. CDR1 and CDR2 (germline): SGHTA, FQGNSA. V lost 5 bases and J 1 base, leaving 13 bases between the germline ends. The beta constant-region primer was an equimolar mix of two oligonucleotides covering TRBC1 and TRBC2. Four rounds of PCR amplified the ligated cDNA using nested alpha and beta constant-region primers plus SP2. TCRdb reprocessed the UMI-ligation and nested PCR reads via MiXCR and lists one record per CDR3 protein. The sample yields 140,000 to 150,000 distinct CDR3 sequences, roughly 22% seen once.

Sequences were obtained from naive CD4+ T cells from blood. The chain is built from TRBV7-2 and TRBJ2-3; D perhaps matches TRBD2 (6 bases). This receptor was taken from a human donor in good health. The CDR3 sequence: CASSPGLSGTDTQYF. The CDR3 coding sequence is TGTGCCAGCAGCCCGGGACTTTCTGGCACAGATACGCAGTATTTT.